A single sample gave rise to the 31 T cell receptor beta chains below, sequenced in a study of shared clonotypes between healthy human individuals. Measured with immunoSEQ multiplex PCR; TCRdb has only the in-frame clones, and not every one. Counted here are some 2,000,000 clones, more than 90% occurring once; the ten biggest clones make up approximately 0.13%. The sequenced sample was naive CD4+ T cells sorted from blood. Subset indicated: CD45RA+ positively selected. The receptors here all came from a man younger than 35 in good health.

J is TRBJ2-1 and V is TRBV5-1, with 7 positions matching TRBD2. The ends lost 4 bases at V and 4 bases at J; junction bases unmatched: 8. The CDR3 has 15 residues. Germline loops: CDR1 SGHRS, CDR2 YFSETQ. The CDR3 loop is CASSPGGSGYNEQFF. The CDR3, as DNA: TGCGCCAGCAGCCCGGGCGGGAGTGGATACAATGAGCAGTTCTTC. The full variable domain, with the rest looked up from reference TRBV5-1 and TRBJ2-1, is KAGVTQTPRYLIKTRGQQVTLSCSPISGHRSVSWYQQTPGQGLQFLFEYFSETQRNKGNFPGRFSGRQFSNSRSEMNVSTLELGDSALYLCASSPGGSGYNEQFFGPGTRLTVL.

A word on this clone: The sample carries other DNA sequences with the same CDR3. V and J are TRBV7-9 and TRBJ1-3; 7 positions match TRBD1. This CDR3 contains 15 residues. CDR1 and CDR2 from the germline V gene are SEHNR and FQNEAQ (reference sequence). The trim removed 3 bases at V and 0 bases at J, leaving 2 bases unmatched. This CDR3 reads CASSLGQSSGNTIYF. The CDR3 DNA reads TGTGCCAGCAGCTTGGGACAGAGCTCTGGAAACACCATATATTTT.

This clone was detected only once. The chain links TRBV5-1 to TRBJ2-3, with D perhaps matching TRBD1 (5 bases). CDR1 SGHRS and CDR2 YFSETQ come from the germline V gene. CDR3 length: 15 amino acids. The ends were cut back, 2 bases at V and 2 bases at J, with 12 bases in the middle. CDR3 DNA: TGCGCCAGCAGCTTAGGGGTTTCGGTCACAGATACGCAGTATTTT. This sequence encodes CASSLGVSVTDTQYF.

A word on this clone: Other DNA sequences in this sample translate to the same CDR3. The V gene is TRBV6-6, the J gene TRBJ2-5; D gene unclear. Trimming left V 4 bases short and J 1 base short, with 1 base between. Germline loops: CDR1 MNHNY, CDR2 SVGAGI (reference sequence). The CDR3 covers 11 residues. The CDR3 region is CASSSQETQYF. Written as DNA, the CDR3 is TGTGCCAGCAGTTCCCAAGAGACCCAGTACTTC.

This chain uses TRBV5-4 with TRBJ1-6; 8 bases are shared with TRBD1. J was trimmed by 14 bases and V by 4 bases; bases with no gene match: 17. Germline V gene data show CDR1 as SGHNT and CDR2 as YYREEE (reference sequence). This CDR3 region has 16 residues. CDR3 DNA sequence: TGTGCCAGCAGCCAACCGGGGACAGGCTCCCGAGAAGCCCTCCACTTT. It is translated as CASSQPGTGSREALHF. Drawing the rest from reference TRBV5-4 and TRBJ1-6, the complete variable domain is ETGVTQSPTHLIKTRGQQVTLRCSSQSGHNTVSWYQQALGQGPQFIFQYYREEENGRGNFPPRFSGLQFPNYSSELNVNALELDDSALYLCASSQPGTGSREALHFGNGTRLTVT.

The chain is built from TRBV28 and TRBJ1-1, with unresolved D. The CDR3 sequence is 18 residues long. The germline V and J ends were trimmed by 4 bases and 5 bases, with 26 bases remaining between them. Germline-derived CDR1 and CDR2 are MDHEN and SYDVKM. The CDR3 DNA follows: TGTGCCAGCAGTTCCGCCGCGAAGGGAAGGGTATTGCGGACTGAAGCTTTCTTT. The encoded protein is CASSSAAKGRVLRTEAFF. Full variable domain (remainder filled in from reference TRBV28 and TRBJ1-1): DVKVTQSSRYLVKRTGEKVFLECVQDMDHENMFWYRQDPGLGLRLIYFSYDVKMKEKGDIPEGYSVSREKKERFSLILESASTNQTSMYLCASSSAAKGRVLRTEAFFGQGTRLTVV.

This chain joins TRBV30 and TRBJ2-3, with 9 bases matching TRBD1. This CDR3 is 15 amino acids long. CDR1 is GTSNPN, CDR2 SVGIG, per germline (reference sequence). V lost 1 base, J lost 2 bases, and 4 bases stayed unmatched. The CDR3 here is CAWSAGTGYTDTQYF. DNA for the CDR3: TGTGCCTGGAGTGCCGGGACAGGGTACACAGATACGCAGTATTTT.

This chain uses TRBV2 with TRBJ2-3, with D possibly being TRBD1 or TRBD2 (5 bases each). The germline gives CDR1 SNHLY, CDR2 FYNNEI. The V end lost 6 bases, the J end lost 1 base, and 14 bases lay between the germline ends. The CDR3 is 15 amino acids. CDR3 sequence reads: CASRVGVGGTDTQYF. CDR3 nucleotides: TGTGCCAGCAGGGTGGGGGTTGGGGGCACAGATACGCAGTATTTT. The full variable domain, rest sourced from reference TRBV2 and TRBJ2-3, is EPEVTQTPSHQVTQMGQEVILRCVPISNHLYFYWYRQILGQKVEFLVSFYNNEISEKSEIFDDQFSVERPDGSNFTLKIRSTKLEDSAMYFCASRVGVGGTDTQYFGPGTRLTVL.

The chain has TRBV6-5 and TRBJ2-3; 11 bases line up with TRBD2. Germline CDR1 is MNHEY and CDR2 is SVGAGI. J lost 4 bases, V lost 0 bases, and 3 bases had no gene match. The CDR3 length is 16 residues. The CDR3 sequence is CASSYSSSGGADTQYF. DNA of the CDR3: TGTGCCAGCAGTTACTCTAGTAGCGGGGGGGCAGATACGCAGTATTTT.

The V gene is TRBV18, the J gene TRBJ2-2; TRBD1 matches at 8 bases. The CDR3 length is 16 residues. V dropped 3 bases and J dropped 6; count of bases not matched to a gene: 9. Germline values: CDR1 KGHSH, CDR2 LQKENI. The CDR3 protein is CASSPQGASFPGELFF. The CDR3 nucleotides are TGTGCCAGCTCACCCCAGGGGGCGAGTTTCCCCGGGGAGCTGTTTTTT.

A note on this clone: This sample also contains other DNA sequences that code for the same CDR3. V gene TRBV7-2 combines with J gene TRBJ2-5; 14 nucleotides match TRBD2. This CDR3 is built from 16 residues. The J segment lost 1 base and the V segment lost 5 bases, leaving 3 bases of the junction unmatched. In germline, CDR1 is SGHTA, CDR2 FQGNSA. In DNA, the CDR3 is TGTGCCAGCAGCCTTGGACTAGCGGGAGGCCAAGAGACCCAGTACTTC. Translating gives CASSLGLAGGQETQYF. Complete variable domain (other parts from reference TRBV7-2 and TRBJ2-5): GAGVSQSPSNKVTEKGKDVELRCDPISGHTALYWYRQSLGQGLEFLIYFQGNSAPDKSGLPSDRFSAERTGGSVSTLTIQRTQQEDSAVYLCASSLGLAGGQETQYFGPGTRLLVL.

The CDR3 sequence is CASSQGDPSYNEQFF. The CDR3 DNA sequence: TGCGCCAGCAGCCAAGGGGACCCCTCCTACAATGAGCAGTTCTTC. This rearrangement joins TRBV4-3 to TRBJ2-1; D is tentatively TRBD1 or TRBD2 (5 bases each). Trimming stripped 1 base from V and 0 bases from J, with 7 bases between. The CDR3 is 15 amino acids. CDR1 is LGHNA and CDR2 is YSLEER in the germline V gene.

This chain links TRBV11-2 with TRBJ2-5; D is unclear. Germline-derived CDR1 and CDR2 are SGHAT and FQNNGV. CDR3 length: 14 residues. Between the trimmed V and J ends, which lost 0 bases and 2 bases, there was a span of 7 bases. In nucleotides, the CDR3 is TGTGCCAGCAGCTTAGATCGCTGGCAAGAGACCCAGTACTTC. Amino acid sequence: CASSLDRWQETQYF.

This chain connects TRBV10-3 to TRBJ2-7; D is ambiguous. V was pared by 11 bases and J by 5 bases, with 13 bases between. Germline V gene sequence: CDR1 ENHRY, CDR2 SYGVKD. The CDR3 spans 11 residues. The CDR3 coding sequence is TGTGCCTCGACCCAAGGCGACGAGCAGTACTTC. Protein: CASTQGDEQYF.

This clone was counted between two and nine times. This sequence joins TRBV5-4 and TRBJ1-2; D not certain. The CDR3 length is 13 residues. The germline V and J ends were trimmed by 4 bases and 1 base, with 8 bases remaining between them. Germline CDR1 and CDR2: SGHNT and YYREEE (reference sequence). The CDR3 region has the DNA TGTGCCAGCAGCATTTCAAATAACTATGGCTACACCTTC. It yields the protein CASSISNNYGYTF.

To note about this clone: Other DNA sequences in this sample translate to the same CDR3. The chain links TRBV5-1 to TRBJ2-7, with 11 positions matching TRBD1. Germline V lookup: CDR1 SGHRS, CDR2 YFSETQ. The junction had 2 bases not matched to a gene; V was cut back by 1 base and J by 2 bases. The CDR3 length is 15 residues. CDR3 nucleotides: TGCGCCAGCAGCTTGACGGGACAGGGGGCCTACGAGCAGTACTTC. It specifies CASSLTGQGAYEQYF.

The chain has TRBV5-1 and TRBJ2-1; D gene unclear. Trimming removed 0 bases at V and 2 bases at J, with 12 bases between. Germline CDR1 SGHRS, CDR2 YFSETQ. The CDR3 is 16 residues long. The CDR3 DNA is TGCGCCAGCAGCTTGGTATCGAGCCGGGCCTACAATGAGCAGTTCTTC. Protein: CASSLVSSRAYNEQFF.

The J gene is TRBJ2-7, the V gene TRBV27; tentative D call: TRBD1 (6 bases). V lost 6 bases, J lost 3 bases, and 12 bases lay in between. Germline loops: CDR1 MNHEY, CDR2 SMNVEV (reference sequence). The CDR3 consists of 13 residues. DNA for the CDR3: TGTGCCAGCAGGTTAGGACAGAGCTACGAGCAGTACTTC. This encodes CASRLGQSYEQYF.

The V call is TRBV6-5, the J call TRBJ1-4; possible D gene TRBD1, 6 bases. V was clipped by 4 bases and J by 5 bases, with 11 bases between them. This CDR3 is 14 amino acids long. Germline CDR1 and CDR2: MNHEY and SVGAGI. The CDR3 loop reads CASSLGQLNEKLFF. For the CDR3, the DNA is TGTGCCAGCAGTTTAGGACAGCTGAATGAAAAACTGTTTTTT.

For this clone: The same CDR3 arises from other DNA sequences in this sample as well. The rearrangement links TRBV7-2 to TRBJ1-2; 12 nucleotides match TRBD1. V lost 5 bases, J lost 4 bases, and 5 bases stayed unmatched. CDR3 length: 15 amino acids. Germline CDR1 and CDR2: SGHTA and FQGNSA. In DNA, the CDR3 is TGTGCCAGCAGCCCGGGACAGGGGGCGGCCTATGGCTACACCTTC. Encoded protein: CASSPGQGAAYGYTF.

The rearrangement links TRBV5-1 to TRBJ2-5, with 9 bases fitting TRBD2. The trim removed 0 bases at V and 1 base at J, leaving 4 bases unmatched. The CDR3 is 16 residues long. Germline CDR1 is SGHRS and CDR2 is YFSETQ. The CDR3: CASSLDLAGLQETQYF. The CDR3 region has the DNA TGCGCCAGCAGCTTGGATCTAGCGGGGCTCCAAGAGACCCAGTACTTC.

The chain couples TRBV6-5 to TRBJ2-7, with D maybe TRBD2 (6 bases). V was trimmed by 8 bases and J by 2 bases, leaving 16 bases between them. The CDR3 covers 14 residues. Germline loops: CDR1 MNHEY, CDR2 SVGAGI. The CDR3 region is CASRLARLAYEQYF. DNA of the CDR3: TGTGCCAGCCGTCTCGCGAGACTAGCCTACGAGCAGTACTTC.

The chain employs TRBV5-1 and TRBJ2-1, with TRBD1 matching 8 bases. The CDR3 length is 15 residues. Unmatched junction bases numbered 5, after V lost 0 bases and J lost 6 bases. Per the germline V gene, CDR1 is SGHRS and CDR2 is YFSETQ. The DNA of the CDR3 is TGCGCCAGCAGCTTGGCAGGGGGCGTTGGCAATGAGCAGTTCTTC. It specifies CASSLAGGVGNEQFF.

The CDR3 loop reads CASSWPGTHYEQYF. In DNA, the CDR3 is TGTGCCAGCAGTTGGCCCGGGACCCACTACGAGCAGTACTTC. The chain links TRBV6-5 to TRBJ2-7; D is possibly TRBD1 or TRBD2 (5 bases each). V shed 4 bases and J shed 3 bases, with 13 bases lying between them. The CDR3 totals 14 residues. Germline CDR1 and CDR2: MNHEY and SVGAGI.

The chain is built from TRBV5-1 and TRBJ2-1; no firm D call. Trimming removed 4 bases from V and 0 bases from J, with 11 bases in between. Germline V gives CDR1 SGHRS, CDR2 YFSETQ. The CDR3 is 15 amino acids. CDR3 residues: CASSHVADSYNEQFF. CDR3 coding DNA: TGCGCCAGCAGCCACGTCGCGGACTCCTACAATGAGCAGTTCTTC.

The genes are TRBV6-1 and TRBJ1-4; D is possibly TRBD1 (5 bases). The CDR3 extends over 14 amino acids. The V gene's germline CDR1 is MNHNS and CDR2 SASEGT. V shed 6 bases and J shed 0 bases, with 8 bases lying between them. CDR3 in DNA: TGTGCCAGCAGGGTAGGGGCAACTAATGAAAAACTGTTTTTT. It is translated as CASRVGATNEKLFF.

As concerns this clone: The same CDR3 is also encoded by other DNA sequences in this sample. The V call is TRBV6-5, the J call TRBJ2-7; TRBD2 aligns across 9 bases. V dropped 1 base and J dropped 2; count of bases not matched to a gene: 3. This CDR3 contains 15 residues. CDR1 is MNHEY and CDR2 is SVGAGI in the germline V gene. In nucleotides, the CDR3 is TGTGCCAGCAGTTACTGGGCGGGGGGGCCCTACGAGCAGTACTTC. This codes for CASSYWAGGPYEQYF.

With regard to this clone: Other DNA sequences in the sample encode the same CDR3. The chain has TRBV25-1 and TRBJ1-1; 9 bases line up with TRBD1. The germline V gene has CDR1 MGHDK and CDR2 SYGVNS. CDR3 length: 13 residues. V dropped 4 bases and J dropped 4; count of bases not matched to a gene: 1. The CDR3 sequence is CASSGQGGTEAFF. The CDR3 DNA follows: TGTGCCAGCAGTGGACAGGGGGGCACTGAAGCTTTCTTT. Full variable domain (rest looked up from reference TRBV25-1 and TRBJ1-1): EADIYQTPRYLVIGTGKKITLECSQTMGHDKMYWYQQDPGMELHLIHYSYGVNSTEKGDLSSESTVSRIRTEHFPLTLESARPSHTSQYLCASSGQGGTEAFFGQGTRLTVV.

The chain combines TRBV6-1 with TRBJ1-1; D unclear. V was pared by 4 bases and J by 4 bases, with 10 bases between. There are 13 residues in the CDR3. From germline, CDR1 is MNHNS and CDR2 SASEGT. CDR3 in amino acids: CASSALKSTEAFF. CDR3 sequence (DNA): TGTGCCAGCAGTGCGCTGAAGAGCACTGAAGCTTTCTTT.

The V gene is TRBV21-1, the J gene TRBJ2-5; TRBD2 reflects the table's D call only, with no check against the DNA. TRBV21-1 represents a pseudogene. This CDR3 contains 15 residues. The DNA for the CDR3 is TGTGCCAGCAGCAAACGGCGGCGGGGACAAGAGACCCAGTACTTC. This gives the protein CASSKRRRGQETQYF.

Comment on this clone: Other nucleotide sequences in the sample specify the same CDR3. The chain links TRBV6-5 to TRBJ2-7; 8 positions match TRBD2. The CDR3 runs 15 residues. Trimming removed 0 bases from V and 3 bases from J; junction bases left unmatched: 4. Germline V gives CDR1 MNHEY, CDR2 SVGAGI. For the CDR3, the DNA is TGTGCCAGCAGTTACTCAACTAGCGGAGGCTACGAGCAGTACTTC. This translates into CASSYSTSGGYEQYF.